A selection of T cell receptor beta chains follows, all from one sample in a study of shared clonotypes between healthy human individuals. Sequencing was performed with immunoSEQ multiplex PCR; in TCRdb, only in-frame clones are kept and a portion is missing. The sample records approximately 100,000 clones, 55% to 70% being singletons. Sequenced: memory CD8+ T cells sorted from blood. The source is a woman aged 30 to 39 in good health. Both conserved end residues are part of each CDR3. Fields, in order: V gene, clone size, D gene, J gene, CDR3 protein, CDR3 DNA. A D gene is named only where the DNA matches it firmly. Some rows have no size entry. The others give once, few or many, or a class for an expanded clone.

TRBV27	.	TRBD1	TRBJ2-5	CASSKGTGPDFLQETQYF	TGTGCCAGCAGTAAGGGGACAGGCCCTGATTTCCTCCAAGAGACCCAGTACTTC
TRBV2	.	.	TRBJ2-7	CASKGYEQYF	TGTGCCAGCAAGGGGTACGAGCAGTACTTC
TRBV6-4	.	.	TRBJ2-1	CASSYGGLSEQFF	TGTGCCAGCAGTTACGGAGGACTTAGTGAGCAGTTCTTC
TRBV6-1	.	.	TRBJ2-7	CASNSGTGPYEQYF	TGTGCCAGCAATAGCGGGACAGGGCCCTACGAGCAGTACTTC
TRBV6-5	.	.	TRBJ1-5	CASSYDNQPQHF	TGTGCCAGCAGTTACGACAATCAGCCCCAGCATTTT
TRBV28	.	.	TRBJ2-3	CASGGGGLHADTQYF	TGTGCCAGCGGAGGCGGAGGCCTCCACGCAGATACGCAGTATTTT
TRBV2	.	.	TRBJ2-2	CASTRGIANTGELFF	TGTGCCAGCACAAGGGGCATCGCGAACACCGGGGAGCTGTTTTTT
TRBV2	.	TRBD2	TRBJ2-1	CASRPLAGVIEQFF	TGTGCCAGCAGACCACTAGCGGGAGTGATTGAGCAGTTCTTC
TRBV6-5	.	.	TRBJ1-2	CASSYSATNYGYTF	TGTGCCAGCAGTTACTCGGCAACTAACTATGGCTACACCTTC
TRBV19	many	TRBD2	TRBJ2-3	CASTASGSYTDTQYF	TGTGCCAGTACTGCTAGCGGGAGCTACACAGATACGCAGTATTTT
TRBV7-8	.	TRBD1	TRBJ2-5	CASSLANRGLGETQYF	TGTGCCAGCAGCTTGGCCAACAGGGGATTAGGGGAGACCCAGTACTTC
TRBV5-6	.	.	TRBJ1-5	CASSLGRTHNQPQHF	TGTGCCAGCAGCCTGGGACGGACCCACAATCAGCCCCAGCATTTT
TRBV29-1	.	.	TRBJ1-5	CSVEGAGEGQHF	TGCAGCGTTGAAGGGGCAGGCGAAGGACAGCATTTT
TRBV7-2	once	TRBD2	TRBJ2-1	CASSPGLAGGPWDNEQFF	TGTGCCAGCAGCCCGGGACTAGCGGGAGGGCCGTGGGACAATGAGCAGTTCTTC
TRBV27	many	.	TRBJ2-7	CASSLFAGSSYEQYF	TGTGCCAGCAGTTTATTTGCGGGGAGCTCCTACGAGCAGTACTTC
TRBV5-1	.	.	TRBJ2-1	CASSLPSYNEQFF	TGCGCCAGCAGCTTGCCCTCCTACAATGAGCAGTTCTTC
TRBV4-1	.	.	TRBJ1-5	CASSDRPQGLGNQPQHF	TGCGCCAGCAGCGACCGCCCACAGGGTTTAGGCAATCAGCCCCAGCATTTT
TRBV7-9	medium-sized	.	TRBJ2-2	CASSLEGSNTGELFF	TGTGCCAGCAGCTTAGAGGGATCGAACACCGGGGAGCTGTTTTTT
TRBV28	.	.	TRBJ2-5	CASSPPRARKETQYF	TGTGCCAGCAGTCCTCCCCGGGCCAGAAAAGAGACCCAGTACTTC
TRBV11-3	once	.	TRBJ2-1	CASSLPGLGANEQFF	TGTGCCAGCAGCTTACCGGGACTCGGGGCCAATGAGCAGTTCTTC
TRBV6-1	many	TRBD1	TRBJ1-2	CASSVGTGGYGYTF	TGTGCCAGCAGTGTAGGTACAGGGGGTTATGGCTACACCTTC
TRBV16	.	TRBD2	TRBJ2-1	CASSIIKREFSLLGSYNEQFF	TGTGCCAGCAGCATAATTAAGCGGGAGTTTTCACTTTTGGGATCCTACAATGAGCAGTTCTTC
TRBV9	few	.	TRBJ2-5	CASSVDYAVAQYF	TGTGCCAGCAGCGTAGATTACGCTGTGGCCCAGTACTTC
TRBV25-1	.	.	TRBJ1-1	CASSAGVEAFF	TGTGCCAGCAGTGCTGGGGTTGAAGCTTTCTTT
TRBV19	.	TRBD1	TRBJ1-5	CASSLTGKGQPQHF	TGTGCCAGTAGCCTGACAGGGAAGGGTCAGCCCCAGCATTTT
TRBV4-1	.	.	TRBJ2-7	CASSRPGVQQYF	TGCGCCAGCAGCCGCCCCGGGGTACAGCAGTACTTC
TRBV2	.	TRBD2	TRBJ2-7	CASSEWGGSGTYEQYF	TGTGCCAGCAGTGAATGGGGCGGAAGCGGGACGTACGAGCAGTACTTC
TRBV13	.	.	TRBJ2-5	CASSLSDWGGGGLQETQYF	TGTGCCAGCAGCTTAAGCGATTGGGGTGGCGGCGGCCTCCAAGAGACCCAGTACTTC
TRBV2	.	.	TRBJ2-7	CASSDATGHYEQYF	TGTGCCAGCAGTGACGCGACAGGCCACTACGAGCAGTACTTC
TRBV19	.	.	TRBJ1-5	CASRPPPRGVRNQPQHF	TGTGCCAGTAGGCCACCCCCGCGGGGGGTTCGAAATCAGCCCCAGCATTTT
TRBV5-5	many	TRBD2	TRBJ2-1	CASSLAEVAGASEQFF	TGTGCCAGCAGCTTGGCCGAGGTAGCGGGAGCTAGTGAGCAGTTCTTC
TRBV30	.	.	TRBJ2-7	CAWRSGRGYEQYF	TGTGCCTGGAGGTCGGGCAGGGGCTACGAGCAGTACTTC
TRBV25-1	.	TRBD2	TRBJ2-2	CASQRTSDTGELFF	TGTGCCAGCCAGAGGACTAGCGACACCGGGGAGCTGTTTTTT
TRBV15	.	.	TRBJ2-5	CATRRGGGETQYF	TGTGCCACCAGGAGAGGGGGGGGAGAGACCCAGTACTTC
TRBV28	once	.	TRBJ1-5	CASSPWGGQLIGNQPQHF	TGTGCCAGCAGTCCCTGGGGGGGGCAGTTAATTGGCAATCAGCCCCAGCATTTT
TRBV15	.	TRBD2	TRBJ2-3	CATSRATSGSDTQYF	TGTGCCACCAGCAGAGCGACTAGCGGGAGTGATACGCAGTATTTT
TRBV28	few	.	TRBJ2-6	CASSLTPNTGANVLTF	TGTGCCAGCAGTTTGACTCCGAATACTGGGGCCAACGTCCTGACTTTC
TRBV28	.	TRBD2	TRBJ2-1	CASSFPGLAGEYLDEQFF	TGTGCCAGCAGTTTCCCGGGACTAGCGGGAGAATATCTGGATGAGCAGTTCTTC
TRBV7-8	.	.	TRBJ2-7	CASSLLGVGYEQYF	TGTGCCAGCAGCTTACTAGGGGTCGGTTACGAGCAGTACTTC
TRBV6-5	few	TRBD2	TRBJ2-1	CASRELAGGLDEQFF	TGTGCCAGCAGGGAACTAGCGGGAGGACTGGATGAGCAGTTCTTC
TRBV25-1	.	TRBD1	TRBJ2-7	CASSELGDRAYEQYF	TGTGCCAGCAGTGAGCTCGGGGACAGGGCCTACGAGCAGTACTTC
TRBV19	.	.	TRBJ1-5	CASSIRTVKEPQHF	TGTGCCAGTAGTATACGGACGGTCAAAGAGCCCCAGCATTTT
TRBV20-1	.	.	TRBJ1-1	CSFRGDTEAFF	TGCAGTTTTCGAGGGGACACTGAAGCTTTCTTT
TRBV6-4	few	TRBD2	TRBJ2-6	CASSEGGSSGANVLTF	TGTGCCAGCAGTGAAGGCGGGAGTTCTGGGGCCAACGTCCTGACTTTC
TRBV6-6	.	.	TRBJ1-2	CATERRGVGGYTF	TGTGCCACCGAACGTAGGGGGGTAGGTGGCTACACCTTC
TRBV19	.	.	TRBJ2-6	CASSIGGVAGANVLTF	TGTGCCAGTAGTATAGGAGGGGTGGCTGGGGCCAACGTCCTGACTTTC
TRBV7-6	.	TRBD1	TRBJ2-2	CASSLGIGGEYTGELFF	TGTGCCAGCAGCTTAGGTATAGGGGGCGAGTACACCGGGGAGCTGTTTTTT
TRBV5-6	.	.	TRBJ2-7	CASSLGYEQYF	TGTGCCAGCAGCTTGGGGTACGAGCAGTACTTC
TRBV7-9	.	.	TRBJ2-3	CASSLGSPTDTQYF	TGTGCCAGCAGCTTAGGTAGTCCCACAGATACGCAGTATTTT
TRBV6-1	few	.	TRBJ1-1	CASSGGVAENTEAFF	TGTGCCAGCAGTGGGGGCGTGGCTGAGAACACTGAAGCTTTCTTT
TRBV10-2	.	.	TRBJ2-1	CASSVRTGGRLIYNEQFF	TGCGCCAGCAGTGTAAGGACTGGGGGAAGATTAATCTACAATGAGCAGTTCTTC
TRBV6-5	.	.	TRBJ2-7	CASSYKAHSYEQYF	TGTGCCAGCAGTTACAAGGCCCACTCCTACGAGCAGTACTTC
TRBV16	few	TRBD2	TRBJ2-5	CASSHPRRASGRSQETQYF	TGTGCCAGCAGCCACCCCCGCCGGGCTAGCGGGAGGTCCCAAGAGACCCAGTACTTC
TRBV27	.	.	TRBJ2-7	CASSPQGGEQYF	TGTGCCAGCAGTCCGCAGGGAGGCGAGCAGTACTTC
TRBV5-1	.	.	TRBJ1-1	CASSFQGTENTEAFF	TGCGCCAGCAGCTTCCAAGGGACGGAGAACACTGAAGCTTTCTTT